Described below is a single T cell receptor beta chain sequence and its context. As yet, its antigen is unknown. Time point defined: persistent/refractory GD, antithyroid drugs over 5 years with positive TRAb. The TCR library was made from RNA extracted from PBMCs. Construction of TCR beta libraries relied on iRepertoire HTBI primers and on Arm-PCR targeting CDR3 regions. TCRdb independently ran MiXCR on the multiplex PCR reads; one entry per CDR3 protein. The sample holds about 470,000 distinct CDR3 sequences, more than 20% seen once. This sample is part of a study of regulatory T cells in long-lasting Graves disease. The study, taken as a whole, reports: Those with persistent disease had in common more public clonotypes (about 2,500) than new patients (around 910).

The clonotype comes from a female donor with Graves disease. The input for sequencing was peripheral blood mononuclear cells (PBMCs), taken when the disease was refractory, from a patient treated with antithyroid drugs.

CDR3 coding DNA: TGTGCCAGCAGCGTAGGAGTCTCGAGTGGCAATGAGCAGTTCTTC. Encoded protein: CASSVGVSSGNEQFF. The rearrangement uses TRBV9 and TRBJ2-1; no clear D gene. The CDR3 runs to 15 residues. V was trimmed by 0 bases and J by 6 bases, leaving 13 bases between them. The germline V gene has CDR1 SGDLS and CDR2 YYNGEE.